The entry below describes one T cell receptor (beta chain). Antigen specificity is unknown. This CDR3 has 16 residues. Germline CDR1 and CDR2: KGHDR and SFDVKD. The data belong to a study of T cells expressing NK-cell markers. Whole-study findings and limits: It remained uncertain whether the expanded NKG2C+ T cell clones were specific for HCMV antigens.

Following a re-call of the 5' RACE reads, TCRdb has one entry per CDR3 protein and lacks DNA. This sample's clone table lists 200,000 to 300,000 distinct CDR3 sequences. The TCR sequence derives from a man aged 18 to 29 in good health. Sequencing was carried out using blood T cells: a sorted CD56 or NKG2C T cell subset, CD4+ or CD8+ T cells, or bulk PBMC T cells (not recorded which). The chain joins TRBV24-1 to TRBJ2-3; the D call from TCRdb, TRBD2, cannot be confirmed without DNA. Here the CDR3 reads CATSERLAGGPDTQYF.